These 2 T cell receptor beta chains were sequenced from one sample in a study of molecular identifiers for immune sequencing clone quantification. From the PCR reads, TCRdb called clonotypes with MiXCR, one entry per CDR3 protein. Of around 300,000 distinct CDR3 sequences listed, 24% were seen once; the top ten hold around 0.76%. The sample taken for sequencing was naive CD8+ T cells from blood, with Jurkat cell RNA spiked in. The subset here: FACS-sorted CD8+CD4-CCR7+CD45RA+ naive T cells. Receptors were obtained from a human donor in good health. Some libraries in this study had Jurkat cell RNA spiked in.

As concerns this clonotype: This may arise from a read error, as a much more abundant clone is one base away. This rearrangement joins TRBV5-6 to TRBJ1-3; D might be TRBD1 (6 bases). V gave up 4 bases and J gave up 1 base, with 18 bases separating them. CDR3 length: 17 amino acids. CDR1 is SGHDT and CDR2 is YYEEEE in the germline V gene. This CDR3 reads CASSKDWGRLSGNTIYF. Here the CDR3 DNA reads TGTGCCAGCAGCAAGGACTGGGGGCGACTGTCTGGAAACACCATATATTTT.

For this clonotype: A read error is possible here, since a much larger clone lies one base away. This chain connects TRBV5-1 to TRBJ2-2, with D possibly matching TRBD2 (5 bases). This CDR3 comprises 13 residues. The V gene's germline CDR1 is SGHRS and CDR2 YFSETQ. This CDR3 is CASSLGSTGELCF. The CDR3 region has the DNA TGCGCCAGCAGCTTAGGGAGCACCGGGGAGCTGTGTTTT.